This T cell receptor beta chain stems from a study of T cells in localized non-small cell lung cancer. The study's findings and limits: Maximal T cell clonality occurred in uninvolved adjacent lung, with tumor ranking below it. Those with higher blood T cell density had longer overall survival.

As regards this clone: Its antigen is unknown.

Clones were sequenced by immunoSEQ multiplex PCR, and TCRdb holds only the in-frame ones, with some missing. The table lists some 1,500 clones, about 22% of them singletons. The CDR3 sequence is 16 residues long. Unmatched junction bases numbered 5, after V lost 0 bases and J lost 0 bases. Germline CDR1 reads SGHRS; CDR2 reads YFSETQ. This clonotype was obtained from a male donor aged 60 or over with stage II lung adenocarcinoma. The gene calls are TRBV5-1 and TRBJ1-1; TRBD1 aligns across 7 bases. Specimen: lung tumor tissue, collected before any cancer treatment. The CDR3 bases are TGCGCCAGCAGCTTGGAGACAGGGATCATGAACACTGAAGCTTTCTTT. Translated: CASSLETGIMNTEAFF.